This T cell receptor (beta chain) derives from a study of blood T cell repertoires in COVID-19 (TCRdb year 2020). For context, the study as a whole: Samples from collaborators originated in the United States, Italy and Spain and spanned both the acute and convalescent phases of COVID-19. The prospective study material was composed of cDNA or gDNA derived from T cells, B-cell-depleted T cells, or PBMCs. Nearly every sample came with metadata listing a de-identified subject ID, COVID-19 status, age in years and sex. The repertoires were made available in a free public database intended to serve as a resource for research on the immune response to SARS-CoV-2. Samples were obtained from the ongoing ImmuneRACE study (first 160 participants) and from 1,000 to 1,500 subjects provided by 6 global collaborators. Where available, HLA class I and class II types were taken from metadata supplied by the sample provider and were not determined by assay-based typing. Deeply sampled blood TCRbeta repertoires from subjects exposed to, actively infected with, or recovered from COVID-19 were included in the dataset.

Remarks on this clone: Its antigen is not yet known. No base quality values were provided; no much bigger clone lies one nucleotide off.

Each collaborating institution followed its own protocols to collect whole blood in K2EDTA tubes. For TCRbeta analysis, collaborators shipped samples in one of three forms: frozen whole blood, isolated PBMCs, or DNA extracted from either of those sample types. The CDR3 measures 15 amino acids from cysteine to phenylalanine. Of the read, only the CDR3 DNA is kept; its 45 bases are in frame from base 1. As encoded in the germline V gene (reference sequence), CDR1 is LGHDT while CDR2 is YNNKEL. The germline V end is reduced by 1 base and the J end by 7 bases; junction bases left unmatched: 2. Study-wide findings and limitations: How much clinical and demographic metadata was included differed by source and by participant, and the metadata was provided uncurated.

The immunoSEQ Assay, a bias-controlled multiplex PCR, was used to amplify TCRbeta CDR3 regions from genomic DNA. The paper's data handling went like this. Nucleated cell counts per sample were estimated from amplification of reference gene primers within the assay. To quantify the absolute abundance of each unique TCRbeta CDR3 rearrangement, sequence reads were collapsed and filtered. For each sample, productive Simpson clonality was calculated by taking the square root of Simpson's diversity index across productive rearrangements. TCRdb re-hosts the immuneACCESS table, in-frame sequences only. Its copies lack some clones; in the studies checked, an unresolved V gene accounts for under half of them, and the cause for the rest is not known. The DNA was the basis for D and trimming; V, J and clone size are from that table. The sample table lists approximately 100,000 clones, 80% to 90% of them with a count of one. The ten largest clones represent approximately 25% of the sample.

This receptor was taken from a man in his sixties with acute or convalescent COVID-19. This chain joins TRBV3-1 (or the pseudogene TRBV3-2) to TRBJ2-2, with TRBD2 identical over 11 junction bases. Material: peripheral blood. The base sequence is TGTGCCAGCAGCCAAGGACTAGCGGGGCTCGGGGAGCTGTTTTTT. It codes for CASSQGLAGLGELFF.